A single sample gave rise to the 29 T cell receptor beta chains below, sequenced in a study of vaccination effects on CD4 cells after COVID-19. Clones were sequenced by immunoSEQ multiplex PCR, and TCRdb holds only the in-frame ones, with some missing. Of 35,000 to 50,000 clones listed, 65% to 80% are singletons. What these receptors recognize is not known. ViraFEST used viral peptide pools to expand antigen-specific CD4+ T cells before sequencing. Cultured cells yielded isolated CD4+ T cells after 10 days. Vaccine recipients, nucleocapsid antibody negative, had no prior SARS-CoV-2 infection. Sample: CD4+ T cells from PBMCs cultured with HCoV-NL63 spike peptides, taken before COVID-19 vaccination. Receptors were obtained from a human donor who received a COVID-19 vaccine.

The sample holds a few counts of this clone. V is TRBV28 and J is TRBJ1-3, with 7 bases matching TRBD1. This CDR3 is 13 amino acids long. CDR1 and CDR2 (germline): MDHEN, SYDVKM. V trimming: 2 bases; J trimming: 11 bases; junction bases outside the gene matches: 6. The CDR3 DNA is TGTGCCAGCAGTTTAGGGACAGTTAAGTCCATATATTTT. Translating gives CASSLGTVKSIYF.

In its sample, this clone was seen once. CDR3 region: CASSPTVVSPLHF. For the CDR3, the DNA is TGTGCCAGCAGTCCCACAGTGGTCTCACCCCTCCACTTT. The rearrangement links TRBV6-5 to TRBJ1-6; D remains ambiguous. There are 13 residues in the CDR3. Germline V lookup: CDR1 MNHEY, CDR2 SVGAGI. V gave up 5 bases and J gave up 10 bases, with 12 bases separating them.

Here the CDR3 reads CASSSLRAGTNTEAFF. The CDR3 coding sequence is TGTGCCAGCAGCTCCCTGCGGGCAGGGACAAACACTGAAGCTTTCTTT. The chain has TRBV5-8 and TRBJ1-1; a possible D gene is TRBD1 (6 bases). Germline loops: CDR1 SGHTS, CDR2 YDEGEE. V shed 3 bases and J shed 2 bases, with 17 bases lying between them. This CDR3 is 16 amino acids long.

The chain joins TRBV5-6 to TRBJ2-2, with no clear D. The CDR3 runs 15 residues. Germline V gene data show CDR1 as SGHDT and CDR2 as YYEEEE. V was trimmed by 5 bases and J by 0 bases, leaving 11 bases between them. CDR3 DNA sequence: TGTGCCAGCAGTTTGATTAGGGCGAACACCGGGGAGCTGTTTTTT. Protein sequence: CASSLIRANTGELFF.

Written as DNA, the CDR3 is TGTGCCAGTAGTAGACCGGGACAGGGGACCGGGGAGCTGTTTTTT. Translation gives CASSRPGQGTGELFF. The rearrangement joins TRBV19 to TRBJ2-2; 10 bases are a match to TRBD1. The V gene end was trimmed by 4 bases and the J gene end by 5 bases; junction bases not matched to a gene: 4. The CDR3 spans 15 residues. Germline CDR1 and CDR2: LNHDA and SQIVND (reference sequence).

CDR3 loop: CASSHPARTGVGYTF. The CDR3 nucleotides are TGCGCCAGCAGCCACCCAGCCAGGACAGGGGTGGGCTACACCTTC. The rearrangement links TRBV4-1 to TRBJ1-2, with TRBD1 identical over 9 bases. CDR1 is MGHRA, CDR2 YSYEKL, per germline. The CDR3 runs 15 residues. The ends lost 3 bases at V and 8 bases at J; junction bases unmatched: 10.

This clone was seen only a few times. This chain connects TRBV18 to TRBJ1-1; D gene ambiguous. Germline V lookup: CDR1 KGHSH, CDR2 LQKENI. Trimming left V 3 bases short and J 1 base short, with 9 bases between. The CDR3 is 14 residues long. CDR3 DNA sequence: TGTGCCAGCTCACCGGTAGTACAGAACACTGAAGCTTTCTTT. Its translation: CASSPVVQNTEAFF.

The chain has TRBV4-3 and TRBJ1-3; weak D call: TRBD1 (6 bases). V gave up 0 bases and J gave up 3 bases, with 18 bases separating them. The V gene's germline CDR1 is LGHNA and CDR2 YSLEER. This CDR3 is 18 amino acids long. The CDR3 region is CASSQDPPGQTGGNTIYF. CDR3 sequence (DNA): TGCGCCAGCAGCCAAGATCCCCCCGGACAGACCGGTGGAAACACCATATATTTT.

V usage is TRBV6-1 and J usage is TRBJ1-6; D is undetermined. CDR3 length equals 13 residues. The V and J ends lost 3 bases and 7 bases respectively, with 7 bases between them. Germline CDR1 MNHNS, CDR2 SASEGT. CDR3 sequence reads: CASSDGRNSPLHF. In nucleotides, the CDR3 is TGTGCCAGCAGTGACGGGCGGAATTCACCCCTCCACTTT.

This clone has only one observation. This sequence joins TRBV6-5 and TRBJ1-4; D is ambiguous. The CDR3 covers 14 residues. V lost 4 bases, J lost 8 bases, and 14 bases lay in between. Germline-derived CDR1 and CDR2 are MNHEY and SVGAGI. The CDR3: CASSWTVSEEKLFF. The CDR3 nucleotides read TGTGCCAGCAGTTGGACTGTGTCTGAGGAAAAACTGTTTTTT.

The chain couples TRBV5-1 to TRBJ1-6; the D is unclear. The germline V gene has CDR1 SGHRS and CDR2 YFSETQ. The CDR3 extends over 14 amino acids. Trimming left V 1 base short and J 8 bases short, with 10 bases between. The CDR3: CASSLKGSDSPLHF. CDR3 nucleotides: TGCGCCAGCAGCTTGAAAGGATCAGATTCACCCCTCCACTTT.

The chain is built from TRBV3-1 (or the pseudogene TRBV3-2) and TRBJ1-3, with D maybe TRBD1 (6 bases). Between the trimmed V and J ends, which lost 4 bases and 2 bases, there was a span of 9 bases. In germline, CDR1 is LGHDT, CDR2 YNNKEL (reference sequence). The CDR3 is 14 residues long. The CDR3 nucleotides read TGTGCCAGCAGCCCACAGGGTACTGGAAACACCATATATTTT. This encodes CASSPQGTGNTIYF.

This clone showed up just a few times. The V call is TRBV2, the J call TRBJ1-6, with D unclear. Germline values: CDR1 SNHLY, CDR2 FYNNEI. The V end lost 0 bases, the J end lost 5 bases, and 17 bases lay between the germline ends. The CDR3 is made up of 18 amino acids. CDR3 DNA sequence: TGTGCCAGCAGTGAAGCTATTACTTGGACGGGGAATAATTCACCCCTCCACTTT. Protein: CASSEAITWTGNNSPLHF.

The count of this clone is one. The chain links TRBV4-1 to TRBJ2-3; D may be TRBD1 or TRBD2 (6 bases each). CDR3 size: 17 residues. Trimming took off 4 bases at V and 0 bases at J, with 17 bases between the two ends. CDR1 is MGHRA and CDR2 is YSYEKL in the germline V gene. DNA of the CDR3: TGCGCCAGCAGCCCTCTCGTGAAGGGGGGAAGCACAGATACGCAGTATTTT. Its translation is CASSPLVKGGSTDTQYF.

V is TRBV6-6 and J is TRBJ2-4, with unresolved D. V was clipped by 2 bases and J by 6 bases, with 17 bases between them. Per germline, CDR1 MNHNY and CDR2 SVGAGI (reference sequence). The CDR3 covers 16 residues. The CDR3 DNA reads as TGTGCCAGCAGTTACCAATGGGCGGAGATAGTAAACATTCAGTACTTC. Its translation: CASSYQWAEIVNIQYF.

CDR3 region: CATSDLTLETQYF. The DNA for the CDR3 is TGTGCCACCAGTGATTTGACCCTAGAGACCCAGTACTTC. The chain combines TRBV24-1 with TRBJ2-5; D remains unclear. V lost 0 bases, J lost 4 bases, and 5 bases lay in between. Germline values: CDR1 KGHDR, CDR2 SFDVKD. The CDR3 loop spans 13 amino acids.

V is TRBV5-1 and J is TRBJ2-7, with 10 bases lining up with TRBD2. V shed 4 bases, J shed 5 bases, and the junction held 6 bases outside the gene matches. CDR3 length: 14 residues. CDR1 and CDR2 from the germline V gene are SGHRS and YFSETQ. The CDR3 sequence: CASSRSGGADEQYV. The CDR3 nucleotides are TGCGCCAGCAGCCGGAGCGGGGGGGCTGACGAGCAGTACGTC.

The rearrangement joins TRBV3-1 (or the pseudogene TRBV3-2) to TRBJ1-1; no clear D gene. Looked up from germline, CDR1 is LGHDT and CDR2 is YNNKEL (reference sequence). Deletions cut 4 bases from V and 1 base from J, with 13 bases between. This CDR3 has 15 amino acids. CDR3 coding DNA: TGTGCCAGCAGCCCTGGGGAGGGCGGGAACACTGAAGCTTTCTTT. This encodes CASSPGEGGNTEAFF.

This clone came up a few times. This chain joins TRBV2 and TRBJ1-1; 7 nucleotides align to TRBD1. With 6 bases clipped from V and 5 bases from J, the junction kept 9 bases outside the gene matches. Germline V CDR1 and CDR2: SNHLY, FYNNEI. This CDR3 has 14 residues. CDR3 in amino acids: CASRKQGRGTEAFF. The CDR3 region has the DNA TGTGCCAGCAGGAAACAGGGCAGGGGGACTGAAGCTTTCTTT.

This sequence joins TRBV14 and TRBJ1-2, with a weak D call TRBD1 (6 bases). V lost 4 bases to trimming and J lost 2 bases, with 8 bases between them. Germline CDR1 reads SGHDN; CDR2 reads FVKESK. The CDR3 is 13 residues long. CDR3 nucleotide sequence: TGTGCCAGCAGCCGACAGGCCAACTATGGCTACACCTTC. It yields the protein CASSRQANYGYTF. The variable domain in full, with the rest retrieved from reference TRBV14 and TRBJ1-2, is EAGVTQFPSHSVIEKGQTVTLRCDPISGHDNLYWYRRVMGKEIKFLLHFVKESKQDESGMPNNRFLAERTGGTYSTLKVQPAELEDSGVYFCASSRQANYGYTFGSGTRLTVV.

The chain recombines TRBV29-1 with TRBJ2-3; 10 bases map to TRBD1. After removal of 7 bases from V and 5 bases from J, the junction contained 9 bases not matched to a gene. The CDR3 has 14 residues. CDR1 SQVTM and CDR2 ANQGSEA come from the germline V gene. The CDR3 reads CSADHGTGEDTQYF. CDR3 in DNA: TGCAGCGCCGACCACGGGACAGGGGAAGATACGCAGTATTTT.

In nucleotides, the CDR3 is TGCGCCAGCAGCCTCAGAGACAGCAACTATGGCTACACCTTC. Its translation: CASSLRDSNYGYTF. This sequence joins TRBV5-1 and TRBJ1-2; a possible D gene is TRBD1 (5 bases). CDR1 is SGHRS and CDR2 is YFSETQ in the germline V gene. The CDR3 length is 14 residues. The V gene lost 4 bases and the J gene lost 2 bases, with 12 bases spanning the gap.

The rearrangement uses TRBV18 and TRBJ1-2; TRBD1 matches at 7 bases. CDR1 is KGHSH, CDR2 LQKENI, per germline. V was pared by 2 bases and J by 1 base, with 4 bases of the junction left unmatched. The CDR3 runs to 15 residues. The CDR3 spells CASSPDRDFNYGYTF. The CDR3 DNA reads as TGTGCCAGCTCACCAGACAGGGACTTTAACTATGGCTACACCTTC.

V usage is TRBV6-1 and J usage is TRBJ2-5, with a possible D match to TRBD1 (5 bases). The V gene lost 1 base and the J gene lost 5 bases, with 11 bases spanning the gap. The CDR3 runs 14 residues. Germline V gene sequence: CDR1 MNHNS, CDR2 SASEGT. The CDR3 reads CASSEGAGMETQYF. The CDR3 nucleotides are TGTGCCAGCAGTGAAGGCGCAGGGATGGAGACCCAGTACTTC.

This clone came up a few times. The CDR3 sequence is CASSLARGRLGSPLHF. The CDR3 DNA is TGTGCCAGCAGCTTAGCTCGAGGCAGGCTGGGGTCACCCCTCCACTTT. J is TRBJ1-6 and V is TRBV7-9; D not resolved. This CDR3 region has 16 residues. V dropped 0 bases and J dropped 10 bases, with 16 bases sitting between them. Germline V gives CDR1 SEHNR, CDR2 FQNEAQ (reference sequence).

The chain recombines TRBV7-9 with TRBJ2-5, with 8 nucleotides matching TRBD2. CDR1 and CDR2 (germline): SEHNR, FQNEAQ (reference sequence). Unmatched junction bases numbered 3, after V lost 5 bases and J lost 4 bases. The CDR3 has 13 residues. The CDR3 DNA is TGTGCCAGCAGCAGTAGCGGGGTAGAGACCCAGTACTTC. Encoded protein: CASSSSGVETQYF.

This rearrangement joins TRBV18 to TRBJ2-2; weak D call: TRBD2 (5 bases). Germline values: CDR1 KGHSH, CDR2 LQKENI. Between the trimmed V and J ends, which lost 3 bases and 2 bases, there was a span of 13 bases. The CDR3 loop spans 16 amino acids. The CDR3 coding sequence is TGTGCCAGCTCACCCACGAGGGTCCCCAACACCGGGGAGCTGTTTTTT. This encodes CASSPTRVPNTGELFF.

This chain links TRBV9 with TRBJ2-3; D perhaps matches TRBD2 (5 bases). Per the germline V gene, CDR1 is SGDLS and CDR2 is YYNGEE. There are 13 residues in the CDR3. The V end lost 1 base, the J end lost 6 bases, and 9 bases lay between the germline ends. In DNA, the CDR3 is TGTGCCAGCAGCGTACAGGAGGAGGATACGCAGTATTTT. This encodes CASSVQEEDTQYF.

This chain links TRBV25-1 with TRBJ2-3; 8 bases line up with TRBD1. This CDR3 has 15 amino acids. J gave up 4 bases and V 1 base, and 4 bases lay outside the gene matches. CDR1 and CDR2 from the germline V gene are MGHDK and SYGVNS. CDR3: CASSELDRVADTQYF. CDR3 bases: TGTGCCAGCAGTGAATTGGACAGGGTGGCAGATACGCAGTATTTT.